The 26 T cell receptor beta chains below were found in one sample sequenced in a study of blood T cell repertoires in COVID-19. TCRdb's copy holds only in-frame clones and misses some; the assay was immunoSEQ multiplex PCR. The sample carries around 500,000 clones, around 85% recorded once. Sequencing was done on a sample of PBMCs or T cells enriched from blood (not recorded which). The receptor set was obtained from a woman aged 55-70 years who had recovered from COVID-19.

The chain has TRBV19 and TRBJ2-1; 11 bases are shared with TRBD1. V lost 5 bases and J lost 5; bases outside the gene matches: 8. The length of the CDR3 is 16 residues. Germline V gene sequence: CDR1 LNHDA, CDR2 SQIVND (reference sequence). CDR3 DNA: TGTGCCAGTAGTGCCCCGGACAGGGGGCTTAACAATGAGCAGTTCTTC. This codes for CASSAPDRGLNNEQFF.

The rearrangement joins TRBV3-1 (or the pseudogene TRBV3-2) to TRBJ1-4; D might be TRBD1 (5 bases). This CDR3 is built from 14 residues. Germline CDR1 is LGHDT and CDR2 is YNNKEL (reference sequence). Trimming cost V 4 bases and J 13 bases, with 19 bases left between them. The CDR3: CASSPGGNRVGLFF. The CDR3 nucleotides read TGTGCCAGCAGCCCCGGGGGGAATAGAGTCGGACTGTTTTTT.

V usage is TRBV11-2 and J usage is TRBJ1-6; TRBD1 aligns across 7 bases. V lost 5 bases to trimming and J lost 6 bases; unmatched junction nucleotides: 4. Looked up from germline, CDR1 is SGHAT and CDR2 is FQNNGV. The CDR3 runs 14 residues. The CDR3 here is CASSRQGSNSPLHF. The CDR3 nucleotides are TGTGCCAGCAGCAGACAGGGTAGTAATTCACCCCTCCACTTT.

The rearrangement uses TRBV5-1 and TRBJ2-1, with D maybe TRBD2 (5 bases). Germline CDR1 and CDR2: SGHRS and YFSETQ. This CDR3 is built from 13 residues. V dropped 2 bases and J dropped 6 bases, with 9 bases sitting between them. The CDR3 is CASSLRGGNEQFF. In DNA, the CDR3 is TGCGCCAGCAGCTTACGAGGAGGCAATGAGCAGTTCTTC.

This clone appeared once. The genes are TRBV2 and TRBJ1-4; D is unresolved. The germline gives CDR1 SNHLY, CDR2 FYNNEI. V lost 5 bases to trimming and J lost 8 bases, with 27 bases between them. The CDR3 totals 18 residues. Here the CDR3 reads CASSMGRTAPALGEKLFF. CDR3 in DNA: TGTGCCAGCAGTATGGGTCGGACTGCTCCCGCCCTCGGGGAAAAACTGTTTTTT.

J is TRBJ1-2 and V is TRBV28, with D tentatively TRBD1 (6 bases). CDR1 MDHEN and CDR2 SYDVKM come from the germline V gene. V was clipped by 7 bases and J by 4 bases, with 13 bases between them. CDR3 length: 13 amino acids. In DNA form, the CDR3 reads TGTGCCAGCAACAGGGCAAGCGCCTATGGCTACACCTTC. Its translation is CASNRASAYGYTF.

This chain connects TRBV11-2 to TRBJ2-5, with TRBD2 as a possible D gene (5 bases). This CDR3 region has 14 residues. Trimming took 5 bases from V and 2 from J, leaving 12 bases between them. Germline V gene sequence: CDR1 SGHAT, CDR2 FQNNGV. The CDR3, as DNA: TGTGCCAGCAGCCGAGGGCCAGCACAAGAGACCCAGTACTTC. It yields the protein CASSRGPAQETQYF.

This clone was observed once. The V gene is TRBV10-1, the J gene TRBJ2-1; 9 bases are shared with TRBD1. After removal of 11 bases from V and 2 bases from J, the junction contained 4 bases not matched to a gene. Per germline, CDR1 WNHNN and CDR2 SYGVQD (reference sequence). The CDR3 spans 13 residues. The DNA of the CDR3 is TGCGCCGGAGGACAGGGGCCCTACAATGAGCAGTTCTTC. Translating it yields CAGGQGPYNEQFF.

The chain combines TRBV6-5 with TRBJ2-7; D might be TRBD1 (5 bases). The CDR3 sequence is 15 residues long. The ends were cut back, 7 bases at V and 2 bases at J, with 18 bases in the middle. The V gene's germline CDR1 is MNHEY and CDR2 SVGAGI. CDR3 in amino acids: CASNPGWTITYEQYV. In nucleotides, the CDR3 is TGTGCCAGCAACCCAGGGTGGACCATTACCTACGAGCAGTACGTC.

Only one count was recorded for this clone. Other DNA variants within this sample encode the same CDR3. The rearrangement uses TRBV5-1 and TRBJ1-1; D is undetermined. CDR1 and CDR2 (germline): SGHRS, YFSETQ. This CDR3 comprises 15 residues. V lost 4 bases, J lost 0 bases, and 13 bases lay in between. CDR3 sequence: CASSLSPGMNTEAFF. In DNA form, the CDR3 reads TGCGCCAGCAGCCTCAGCCCGGGGATGAACACTGAAGCTTTCTTT.

This clone was found a few times. This chain uses TRBV2 with TRBJ2-7; D not resolved. V lost 5 bases and J 2 bases, leaving 7 bases between the germline ends. CDR3 length: 12 amino acids. Germline V gene lookup returns CDR1 SNHLY and CDR2 FYNNEI. In nucleotides, the CDR3 is TGTGCCAGCAGTTTACAAGCCTACGAGCAGTACTTC. It is translated as CASSLQAYEQYF.

The rearrangement uses TRBV11-3 and TRBJ2-7, with 7 positions matching TRBD2. V was clipped by 1 base and J by 4 bases; unmatched bases: 7. CDR1 is SGHNT, CDR2 YENEEA, per germline. This CDR3 has 15 amino acids. Written as DNA, the CDR3 is TGTGCCAGCAGCTTAGCTGGGACTACCTTATACGAGCAGTACTTC. Amino acids: CASSLAGTTLYEQYF.

The rearrangement joins TRBV2 to TRBJ2-1; the match to TRBD1 covers 7 bases. Unmatched junction bases numbered 12, after V lost 7 bases and J lost 6 bases. Germline CDR1 and CDR2: SNHLY and FYNNEI. CDR3 length: 15 residues. CDR3 coding DNA: TGTGCCAGCAACCCGACAGGGACGATCTCCAATGAGCAGTTCTTC. This sequence encodes CASNPTGTISNEQFF.

V usage is TRBV10-3 and J usage is TRBJ2-1; 8 bases map to TRBD2. The CDR3 length is 12 residues. The V gene end was trimmed by 10 bases and the J gene end by 7 bases; junction bases not matched to a gene: 6. Germline V gene lookup returns CDR1 ENHRY and CDR2 SYGVKD. CDR3 protein: CATEAGGNEQFF. The CDR3 coding sequence is TGTGCCACTGAGGCGGGGGGAAATGAGCAGTTCTTC.

This clone was detected only a few times. The sample carries other DNA sequences with the same CDR3. The V gene is TRBV24-1, the J gene TRBJ2-2, with D maybe TRBD2 (6 bases). The CDR3 has 14 residues. CDR1 is KGHDR and CDR2 is SFDVKD in the germline V gene. The germline V and J ends were trimmed by 2 bases and 4 bases, with 7 bases remaining between them. This CDR3 is CATSDWRGTGELFF. CDR3 coding DNA: TGTGCCACCAGTGATTGGAGGGGCACCGGGGAGCTGTTTTTT.

The chain has TRBV18 and TRBJ1-5; tentatively, D is TRBD1 (5 bases). Germline assignment: CDR1 KGHSH and CDR2 LQKENI. The CDR3 extends over 14 amino acids. Trimming left V 6 bases short and J 3 bases short, with 12 bases between. The CDR3 here is CASSSGGNNQPQHF. CDR3 nucleotides: TGTGCCAGCTCTTCCGGGGGGAACAATCAGCCCCAGCATTTT.

V usage is TRBV7-6 and J usage is TRBJ1-2; TRBD1 might be the D (5 bases). V was cut by 4 bases and J by 8 bases, with 17 bases left in between. CDR1 and CDR2 (germline): SGHVS, FNYEAQ. The CDR3 has 14 amino acids. The chain's CDR3 is CASSSVTELIGYTF. CDR3 bases: TGTGCCAGCAGCTCGGTGACAGAACTGATAGGCTACACCTTC.

V gene TRBV21-1 combines with J gene TRBJ2-7; the table's TRBD1 call for D was not verified on the DNA. TRBV21-1 is a recognized pseudogene. The CDR3 length is 15 residues. DNA of the CDR3: TGTGCCAGCAGCAAGAGGGGGCATAATTTCTACGAGCAGTACGTC. As protein: CASSKRGHNFYEQYV.

V and J are TRBV7-2 and TRBJ2-1; 12 bases are shared with TRBD2. The V gene end was trimmed by 1 base and the J gene end by 2 bases; junction bases not matched to a gene: 6. Germline CDR1 reads SGHTA; CDR2 reads FQGNSA. The CDR3 spans 18 residues. This chain's CDR3 is CASSLGEGLAGPYNEQFF. CDR3 coding DNA: TGTGCCAGCAGCTTAGGGGAGGGACTAGCGGGCCCCTACAATGAGCAGTTCTTC.

This sequence joins TRBV19 and TRBJ1-5; D is undetermined. CDR3 length equals 16 residues. V was clipped by 5 bases and J by 3 bases, with 17 bases between them. CDR1 and CDR2 from the germline V gene are LNHDA and SQIVND (reference sequence). The CDR3 DNA sequence: TGTGCCAGTAGTTCCCGGGTCGCAAGAGTCAATCAGCCCCAGCATTTT. Protein sequence: CASSSRVARVNQPQHF.

This sequence joins TRBV5-1 and TRBJ1-2, with unresolved D. CDR3 length: 16 residues. V was cut by 4 bases and J by 2 bases, with 18 bases left in between. Germline CDR1 reads SGHRS; CDR2 reads YFSETQ. The CDR3 region is CASSRTRFDWNYGYTF. The CDR3 coding sequence is TGCGCCAGCAGCCGCACTCGGTTCGATTGGAACTATGGCTACACCTTC.

This chain joins TRBV10-3 and TRBJ1-1; TRBD1 agrees at 7 bases. In germline, CDR1 is ENHRY, CDR2 SYGVKD. Germline trimming cut 10 bases from V and 1 base from J; bases unmatched to any gene: 6. The CDR3 sequence is 13 residues long. CDR3 amino acids: CATEQGPNTEAFF. CDR3 bases: TGTGCCACAGAACAGGGGCCGAACACTGAAGCTTTCTTT.

This clone was recorded a few times. J is TRBJ2-3 and V is TRBV11-3; tentative D call: TRBD1 (5 bases). This CDR3 is built from 14 residues. V was pared by 5 bases and J by 4 bases, with 13 bases between. Germline assignment: CDR1 SGHNT and CDR2 YENEEA. The CDR3 is CASSQGAYPDTQYF. The CDR3 DNA reads TGTGCCAGCAGCCAAGGGGCATACCCAGATACGCAGTATTTT. Full variable domain (remainder filled in from reference TRBV11-3 and TRBJ2-3): EAGVVQSPRYKIIEKKQPVAFWCNPISGHNTLYWYLQNLGQGPELLIRYENEEAVDDSQLPKDRFSAERLKGVDSTLKIQPAELGDSAVYLCASSQGAYPDTQYFGPGTRLTVL.

This rearrangement joins TRBV6-5 to TRBJ1-5, with TRBD1 matching over 7 bases. The germline gives CDR1 MNHEY, CDR2 SVGAGI. This CDR3 is 14 amino acids long. J lost 2 bases, V lost 6 bases, and 4 bases had no gene match. The CDR3: CASSPGQGNQPQHF. The CDR3 nucleotides are TGTGCCAGCAGCCCCGGACAGGGCAATCAGCCCCAGCATTTT.

This sequence joins TRBV10-3 and TRBJ2-7; possibly TRBD1 for D (6 bases). The length of the CDR3 is 12 residues. Between the trimmed V and J ends, which lost 11 bases and 0 bases, there was a span of 11 bases. Germline-derived CDR1 and CDR2 are ENHRY and SYGVKD. Here the CDR3 reads CAAGQSSYEQYF. CDR3 nucleotide sequence: TGTGCCGCCGGACAGAGCTCCTACGAGCAGTACTTC.

In the case of this clone: The germline gene is not matched at one end of the junction; a read error may be the cause. V is TRBV7-7 and J is TRBJ2-5; no clear D. Per germline, CDR1 SSHAT and CDR2 FNYEAQ (reference sequence). This CDR3 is built from 13 residues. The CDR3 nucleotides read TGTGCTAGCAGCTTCTCAGGCCAAGAGACCCAGTACTTC. Its translation: CASSFSGQETQYF.